The clone carrying this T cell receptor (beta chain) was counted only a few times. The sample originates from a study of T cell changes during pregnancy in multiple sclerosis. Here immunoSEQ multiplex PCR was the method, and the copy in TCRdb shows in-frame clones only, minus some. The top ten clones hold 1.6% of a sample with roughly 110,000 clones, 85% to 95% of them seen once. The CDR3 is made up of 13 amino acids. CDR1 MDHEN and CDR2 SYDVKM come from the germline V gene. V was shortened by 6 bases and J by 4 bases, with 12 bases between the two germline ends. The J gene is TRBJ1-2, the V gene TRBV28; D not certain. This receptor was taken from a female donor with multiple sclerosis, enrolled in a pregnancy study. The source material was peripheral blood, sampled after pregnancy. The CDR3 region is CASSLGPRYGYTF. In DNA form, the CDR3 reads TGTGCCAGCAGCCTGGGCCCTCGCTATGGCTACACCTTC.